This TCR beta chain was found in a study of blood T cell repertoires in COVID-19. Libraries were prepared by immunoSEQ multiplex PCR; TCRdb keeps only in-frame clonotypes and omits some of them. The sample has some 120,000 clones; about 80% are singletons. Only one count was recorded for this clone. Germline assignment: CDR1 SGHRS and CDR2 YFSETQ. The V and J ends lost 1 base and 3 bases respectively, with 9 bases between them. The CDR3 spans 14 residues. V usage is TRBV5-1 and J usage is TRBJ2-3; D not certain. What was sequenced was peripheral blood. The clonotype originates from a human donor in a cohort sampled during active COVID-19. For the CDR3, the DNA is TGCGCCAGCAGCTTGTTCACGGTTACAGATACGCAGTATTTT. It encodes CASSLFTVTDTQYF.